This T cell receptor beta chain is from a study of regulatory T cells in long-lasting Graves disease. Looking at the study overall: Over 5 years on antithyroid drugs plus positive TSH receptor antibodies marked Graves' disease as persistent. The study's findings and limits: Favored usage of TRBV28, TRBJ1-2 and TRBJ2-5 was recorded in persistent disease. Persistent patients shared more public clonotypes (approximately 2,700) than newly diagnosed patients (966). The study examined only peripheral blood, not thyroid tissue.

Investigators prepared the TCR beta libraries by applying iRepertoire HTBI primers and Arm-PCR of CDR3 regions. Each CDR3 protein gets one entry after TCRdb re-called the multiplex PCR reads with MiXCR. Of hundreds of thousands of distinct CDR3 sequences listed, 30% were seen once; the top ten hold around 40%. A word on this clonotype: Its specificity is unknown. A much larger clone lies one base from this, so it may be a read error.

This CDR3 contains 11 residues. The germline gives CDR1 MDHEN, CDR2 SYDVKM. Time point defined: persistent/refractory GD, antithyroid drugs over 5 years with positive TRAb. From RNA extracted from PBMCs, the TCR library was made. V is TRBV28 and J is TRBJ1-5; the D is unclear. The sequencing used peripheral blood mononuclear cells (PBMCs), collected when the disease was refractory, from a patient treated with antithyroid drugs. The source of this sequence is a female donor with Graves disease. The chain's CDR3 is CASSLLSGPYF. The CDR3 coding sequence is TGTGCCAGCAGTTTGCTATCCGGTCCGTATTTT.